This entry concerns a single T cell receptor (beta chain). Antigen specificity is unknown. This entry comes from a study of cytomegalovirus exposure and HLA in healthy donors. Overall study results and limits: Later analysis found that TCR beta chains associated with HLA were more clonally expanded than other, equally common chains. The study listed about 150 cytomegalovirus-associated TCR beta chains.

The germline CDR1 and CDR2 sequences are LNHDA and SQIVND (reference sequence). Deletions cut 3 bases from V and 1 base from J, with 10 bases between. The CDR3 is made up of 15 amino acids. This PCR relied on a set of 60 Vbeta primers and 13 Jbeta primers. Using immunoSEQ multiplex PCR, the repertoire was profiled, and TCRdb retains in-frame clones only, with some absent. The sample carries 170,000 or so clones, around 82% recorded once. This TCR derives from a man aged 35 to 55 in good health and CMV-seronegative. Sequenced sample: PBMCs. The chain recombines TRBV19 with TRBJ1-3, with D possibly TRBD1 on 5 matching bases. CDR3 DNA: TGTGCCAGTAGTATCTTTCCAGGGTCTGGAAACACCATATATTTT. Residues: CASSIFPGSGNTIYF. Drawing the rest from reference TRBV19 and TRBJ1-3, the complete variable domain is DGGITQSPKYLFRKEGQNVTLSCEQNLNHDAMYWYRQDPGQGLRLIYYSQIVNDFQKGDIAEGYSVSREKKESFPLTVTSAQKNPTAFYLCASSIFPGSGNTIYFGEGSWLTVV.